A selection of T cell receptor beta chains follows, all from one sample in a study of blood T cell repertoires in COVID-19. Clones were sequenced by immunoSEQ multiplex PCR, and TCRdb holds only the in-frame ones, with some missing. The top ten clones hold approximately 4% of a sample with some 330,000 clones, around nine tenths of them seen once. Sequenced material: peripheral blood. These receptors all come from a woman aged 45-65 years with active or convalescent COVID-19. The CDR3 runs from the conserved cysteine through the conserved F or W. The order of the fields is J gene, D gene, clone size, V gene, CDR3 DNA, CDR3 protein. A D gene is named only where the DNA matches it firmly. Some rows have no size entry. The others give once, few or many, or a class for an expanded clone.

J gene: TRBJ2-2; D gene: TRBD1; clone size: .; V gene: TRBV4-3; CDR3 DNA: TGCGCCAGCAGCCAAGGTGGACAGGGGGCTAACACCGGGGAGCTGTTTTTT; CDR3 protein: CASSQGGQGANTGELFF
J gene: TRBJ2-3; D gene: .; clone size: .; V gene: TRBV7-9; CDR3 DNA: TGTGCCAGCAGCTTTGGCCTTGCTAGCACAGATACGCAGTATTTT; CDR3 protein: CASSFGLASTDTQYF
J gene: TRBJ2-1; D gene: .; clone size: .; V gene: TRBV7-2; CDR3 DNA: TGTGCCAGCAGCTTAGGTCCGGTAGGAGCTAGCCCAGACAATGAGCAGTTCTTC; CDR3 protein: CASSLGPVGASPDNEQFF
J gene: TRBJ2-3; D gene: TRBD2; clone size: once; V gene: TRBV20-1; CDR3 DNA: TGCAGTGCTAGTACCGGGAGGTTAACAGATACGCAGTATTTT; CDR3 protein: CSASTGRLTDTQYF
J gene: TRBJ1-5; D gene: TRBD1; clone size: .; V gene: TRBV7-9; CDR3 DNA: TGTGCCAGCAGCACCCTAGGGACAGGGTCGGGCCAGCCCCAGCATTTT; CDR3 protein: CASSTLGTGSGQPQHF
J gene: TRBJ1-5; D gene: .; clone size: .; V gene: TRBV7-9; CDR3 DNA: TGTGCCAGCAGCTTCTCCGGACAGTCAAATCAGCCCCAGCATTTT; CDR3 protein: CASSFSGQSNQPQHF
J gene: TRBJ1-5; D gene: .; clone size: .; V gene: TRBV19; CDR3 DNA: TGTGCCGGAACCGGGGGTAGCGTTAAGTCGCCCAGCAATCAGCCCCAGCATTTT; CDR3 protein: CAGTGGSVKSPSNQPQHF
J gene: TRBJ2-7; D gene: TRBD1; clone size: .; V gene: TRBV2; CDR3 DNA: TGTGCCAGCTTCCGGGACAGGGACTACGAGCAGTACTTC; CDR3 protein: CASFRDRDYEQYF
J gene: TRBJ2-5; D gene: TRBD1; clone size: .; V gene: TRBV29-1; CDR3 DNA: TGCAGCGTTGAAGATTGGGGGGGACAGGGTGAGGAGACCCAGTACTTC; CDR3 protein: CSVEDWGGQGEETQYF
J gene: TRBJ2-3; D gene: TRBD2; clone size: .; V gene: TRBV10-3; CDR3 DNA: TGTGCCATCAGTGACGCCGGGACTAGCGGGGGGTTCGCAGATACGCAGTATTTT; CDR3 protein: CAISDAGTSGGFADTQYF
J gene: TRBJ1-2; D gene: .; clone size: .; V gene: TRBV6-5; CDR3 DNA: TGTGCCAGCAGTTACTCGGGGACTCAGGTTGGCTACACCTTC; CDR3 protein: CASSYSGTQVGYTF
J gene: TRBJ2-7; D gene: .; clone size: .; V gene: TRBV12-3/TRBV12-4; CDR3 DNA: TGTGCCAGCCGGTGGGGGGGCAGCTACGAGCAGTACTTC; CDR3 protein: CASRWGGSYEQYF
J gene: TRBJ2-5; D gene: TRBD1; clone size: .; V gene: TRBV2; CDR3 DNA: TGTGCCAGCAGTGAATACGGACAGGGCCCAAAAGAGACCCAGTACTTC; CDR3 protein: CASSEYGQGPKETQYF
J gene: TRBJ2-1; D gene: TRBD2; clone size: .; V gene: TRBV18; CDR3 DNA: TGTGCCAGCTCACCACCGGCAAGCGGGGGGGCCGACAATGAGCAGTTCTTC; CDR3 protein: CASSPPASGGADNEQFF
J gene: TRBJ2-3; D gene: TRBD1; clone size: .; V gene: TRBV14; CDR3 DNA: TGTGCCAGCAGCCGAGGCCCGGGACAGGGGGGGAAAGATACGCAGTATTTT; CDR3 protein: CASSRGPGQGGKDTQYF
J gene: TRBJ1-1; D gene: .; clone size: .; V gene: TRBV5-1; CDR3 DNA: TGCGCCAGCAGCTGGACTGTAGGGATTATGGACACTGAAGCTTTCTTT; CDR3 protein: CASSWTVGIMDTEAFF
J gene: TRBJ2-7; D gene: TRBD2; clone size: .; V gene: TRBV5-5; CDR3 DNA: TGTGCCAGCAGCTTCACGACTAGCGGGAGGACCTTATACGAGCAGTACTTC; CDR3 protein: CASSFTTSGRTLYEQYF
J gene: TRBJ1-1; D gene: TRBD1; clone size: once; V gene: TRBV29-1; CDR3 DNA: TGCAGCGTTCGACGGACAGGATTGAACACTGAAGCTTTCTTT; CDR3 protein: CSVRRTGLNTEAFF
J gene: TRBJ1-1; D gene: .; clone size: .; V gene: TRBV30; CDR3 DNA: TGTGCCTACGACCCGACAATGGGAGCTTTCTTT; CDR3 protein: CAYDPTMGAFF
J gene: TRBJ2-3; D gene: TRBD1; clone size: .; V gene: TRBV5-4; CDR3 DNA: TGTGCCAGCAGCCGGGGGGGGACAGGGGCAACAGATACGCAGTATTTT; CDR3 protein: CASSRGGTGATDTQYF
J gene: TRBJ1-1; D gene: .; clone size: .; V gene: TRBV18; CDR3 DNA: TGTGCCAGCTCACTGACAGATTCGAACACTGAAGCTTTCTTT; CDR3 protein: CASSLTDSNTEAFF
J gene: TRBJ1-1; D gene: .; clone size: .; V gene: TRBV28; CDR3 DNA: TGTGCCAGCAGTGGACAGAGATACATGAACACTGAAGCTTTCTTT; CDR3 protein: CASSGQRYMNTEAFF
J gene: TRBJ2-1; D gene: .; clone size: few; V gene: TRBV19; CDR3 DNA: TGTGCCAGTAACTTACAGGGCAGGAACAATGAGCAGTTCTTC; CDR3 protein: CASNLQGRNNEQFF
J gene: TRBJ1-1; D gene: .; clone size: .; V gene: TRBV27; CDR3 DNA: TGTGCCAGCAGTTTTTCGGCAGGAGGCCTGAACACTGAAGCTTTCTTT; CDR3 protein: CASSFSAGGLNTEAFF
J gene: TRBJ1-1; D gene: .; clone size: .; V gene: TRBV7-2; CDR3 DNA: TGTGCCAGCAGCTTGCAGGGAGGAGCTTTCTTT; CDR3 protein: CASSLQGGAFF
J gene: TRBJ2-7; D gene: .; clone size: .; V gene: TRBV27; CDR3 DNA: TGTGCCAGCGGGTTTGGTGGGGCCTCCTACGAGCAGTACTTC; CDR3 protein: CASGFGGASYEQYF
J gene: TRBJ1-2; D gene: .; clone size: few; V gene: TRBV7-2; CDR3 DNA: TGTGCCAGCAGCTTAGATAGGGGATCTGGCTACACCTTC; CDR3 protein: CASSLDRGSGYTF
J gene: TRBJ2-3; D gene: TRBD1; clone size: few; V gene: TRBV24-1; CDR3 DNA: TGTGCCACCAGTGACGGACAGGGAGGCACAGATACGCAGTATTTT; CDR3 protein: CATSDGQGGTDTQYF
J gene: TRBJ1-2; D gene: TRBD1; clone size: .; V gene: TRBV24-1; CDR3 DNA: TGTGCCACCAGTGATGAGGACAGGGGGCTAGGCTACACCTTC; CDR3 protein: CATSDEDRGLGYTF
J gene: TRBJ1-5; D gene: .; clone size: .; V gene: TRBV21-1; CDR3 DNA: TGTGCCAGCAGCAAACCCCCGCGAAATCAGCCCCAGCATTTT; CDR3 protein: CASSKPPRNQPQHF
J gene: TRBJ2-7; D gene: TRBD1; clone size: .; V gene: TRBV5-1; CDR3 DNA: TGCGCCAGCAGCGCCCGACAGGGAGCTGACGAGCAGTACTTC; CDR3 protein: CASSARQGADEQYF
J gene: TRBJ2-5; D gene: TRBD1; clone size: .; V gene: TRBV18; CDR3 DNA: TGTGCCAGCTCCCTCATGACAGGGCAAGAGACCCAGTACTTC; CDR3 protein: CASSLMTGQETQYF
J gene: TRBJ1-2; D gene: TRBD1; clone size: .; V gene: TRBV25-1; CDR3 DNA: TGTGCCAGCAGTGAAGTGGGGGACAGCCTAGGCTACACCTTC; CDR3 protein: CASSEVGDSLGYTF
J gene: TRBJ2-3; D gene: TRBD1; clone size: .; V gene: TRBV11-2; CDR3 DNA: TGTGCCAGCAGCCCCCGGGACAGGGTGCCCTCTAGCACAGATACGCAGTATTTT; CDR3 protein: CASSPRDRVPSSTDTQYF
J gene: TRBJ1-5; D gene: TRBD1; clone size: .; V gene: TRBV6-5; CDR3 DNA: TGTGCCAGCAGCTATACAGGGGTGTTGGGTCAGCCCCAGCATTTT; CDR3 protein: CASSYTGVLGQPQHF
J gene: TRBJ2-2; D gene: TRBD1; clone size: .; V gene: TRBV6-2/TRBV6-3; CDR3 DNA: TGTGCCAGCAGCCCAAGACCGGGACAGATGAACACCGGGGAGCTGTTTTTT; CDR3 protein: CASSPRPGQMNTGELFF
J gene: TRBJ2-2; D gene: TRBD1; clone size: .; V gene: TRBV5-6; CDR3 DNA: TGTGCCAGCGACCGGTCCGGGACAGGGGGCAGGGAGCTGTTTTTT; CDR3 protein: CASDRSGTGGRELFF
J gene: TRBJ2-3; D gene: .; clone size: once; V gene: TRBV30; CDR3 DNA: TGTGCCTGGATCGCAAGGGGGGGCCCCAGTACGCAGTATTTT; CDR3 protein: CAWIARGGPSTQYF
J gene: TRBJ1-4; D gene: .; clone size: .; V gene: TRBV27; CDR3 DNA: TGTGCCAGCAGTCCTAGGTTGGGGGGGAAAAAACTGTTTTTT; CDR3 protein: CASSPRLGGKKLFF
J gene: TRBJ2-2; D gene: .; clone size: .; V gene: TRBV7-9; CDR3 DNA: TGTGCCAGCAGCCCGGGCCTCGGGATGACCGGGGAGCTGTTTTTT; CDR3 protein: CASSPGLGMTGELFF
J gene: TRBJ2-7; D gene: .; clone size: .; V gene: TRBV5-1; CDR3 DNA: TGCGCCAGCAGCTTGGTGGGTCTAGCCGGGGACGAGCAGTACTTC; CDR3 protein: CASSLVGLAGDEQYF
J gene: TRBJ1-1; D gene: .; clone size: .; V gene: TRBV6-6; CDR3 DNA: TGTGCCAGCAGTTACGGGCATATGAACACTGAAGCTTTCTTT; CDR3 protein: CASSYGHMNTEAFF
J gene: TRBJ2-2; D gene: .; clone size: .; V gene: TRBV3-1/TRBV3-2; CDR3 DNA: TGTGCCAGCAGCCCTAGGGAGACCGGGGAGCTGTTTTTT; CDR3 protein: CASSPRETGELFF
J gene: TRBJ1-2; D gene: .; clone size: .; V gene: TRBV3-1/TRBV3-2; CDR3 DNA: TGTGCCAGCAGCCCCCAGCTAAGGGGGGGCTACACCTTC; CDR3 protein: CASSPQLRGGYTF
J gene: TRBJ2-6; D gene: .; clone size: .; V gene: TRBV27; CDR3 DNA: TGTGCCAGCAGTTCCAGGGTGTGGGGGGCCAACGTCCTGACTTTC; CDR3 protein: CASSSRVWGANVLTF
J gene: TRBJ1-5; D gene: .; clone size: .; V gene: TRBV19; CDR3 DNA: TGTGCCAGTAGTATAGTCGGGGGTAGAAGCAATCAGCCCCAGCATTTT; CDR3 protein: CASSIVGGRSNQPQHF
J gene: TRBJ1-1; D gene: .; clone size: .; V gene: TRBV2; CDR3 DNA: TGTGCCAGCAGTGACGAGGTGAACACTGAAGCTTTCTTT; CDR3 protein: CASSDEVNTEAFF
J gene: TRBJ1-5; D gene: TRBD1; clone size: .; V gene: TRBV7-2; CDR3 DNA: TGTGCCAGAAGACAGGGGCTGCTCGATCAGCCCCAGCATTTT; CDR3 protein: CARRQGLLDQPQHF
J gene: TRBJ2-2; D gene: TRBD1; clone size: .; V gene: TRBV30; CDR3 DNA: TGTGCCTGGGACAGGGGAGGTAACACCGGGGAGCTGTTTTTT; CDR3 protein: CAWDRGGNTGELFF
J gene: TRBJ1-3; D gene: TRBD1; clone size: .; V gene: TRBV20-1; CDR3 DNA: TGCAGTGCCGAGACAGGGAACACCATATATTTT; CDR3 protein: CSAETGNTIYF
J gene: TRBJ1-1; D gene: TRBD1; clone size: .; V gene: TRBV5-4; CDR3 DNA: TGTGCCACCTATGAGGGGGCCAGGAACACTGAAGCTTTCTTT; CDR3 protein: CATYEGARNTEAFF